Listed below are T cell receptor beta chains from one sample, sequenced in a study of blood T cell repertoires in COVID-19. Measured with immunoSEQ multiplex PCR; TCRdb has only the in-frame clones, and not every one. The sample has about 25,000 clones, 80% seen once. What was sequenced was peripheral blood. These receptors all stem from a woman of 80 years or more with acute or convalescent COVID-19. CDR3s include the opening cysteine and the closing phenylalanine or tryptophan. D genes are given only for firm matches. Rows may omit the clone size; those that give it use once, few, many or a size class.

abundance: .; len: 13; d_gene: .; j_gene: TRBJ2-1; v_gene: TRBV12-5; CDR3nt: TGTGCTAGTGGGAACCAGGTTTACAATGAGCAGTTCTTC; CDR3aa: CASGNQVYNEQFF
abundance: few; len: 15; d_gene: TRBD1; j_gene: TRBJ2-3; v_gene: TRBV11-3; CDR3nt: TGTGCCAGCAGCGCCGCGGGACAGGGGGCCGGTACGCAGTATTTT; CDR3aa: CASSAAGQGAGTQYF
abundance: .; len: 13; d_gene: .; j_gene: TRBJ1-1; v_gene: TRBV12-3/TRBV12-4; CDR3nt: TGTGCCAGCGGGAGGGGGATGAACACTGAAGCTTTCTTT; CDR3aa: CASGRGMNTEAFF
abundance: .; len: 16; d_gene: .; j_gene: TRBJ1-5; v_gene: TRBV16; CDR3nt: TGTGCCAGCAGCCCCCACCCTGACATGAGCAATCAGCCCCAGCATTTT; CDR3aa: CASSPHPDMSNQPQHF
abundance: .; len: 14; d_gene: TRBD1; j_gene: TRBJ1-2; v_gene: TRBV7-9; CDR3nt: TGTGCCAGCAGCACCCGGACAGGGGATTTGTCCTACACCTTC; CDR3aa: CASSTRTGDLSYTF
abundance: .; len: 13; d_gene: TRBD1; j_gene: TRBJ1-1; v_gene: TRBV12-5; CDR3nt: TGTGCTAGTGGGCGTCAGGGGGGCACTGAAGCTTTCTTT; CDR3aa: CASGRQGGTEAFF
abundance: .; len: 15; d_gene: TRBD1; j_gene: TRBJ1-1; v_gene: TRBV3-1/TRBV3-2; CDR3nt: TGTGCCAGCAGCCAACCCGACAGGGAGAACACTGAAGCTTTCTTT; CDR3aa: CASSQPDRENTEAFF
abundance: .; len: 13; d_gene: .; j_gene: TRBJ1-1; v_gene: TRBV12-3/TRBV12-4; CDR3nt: TGTGCCAGCAGTCTCCCAGGGGTCTCTGAAGCTTTCTTT; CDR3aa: CASSLPGVSEAFF
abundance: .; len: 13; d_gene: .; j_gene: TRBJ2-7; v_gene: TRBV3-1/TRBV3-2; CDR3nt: TGTGCCAGCAGCACGGGACTCTTGTACGAGCAGTACTTC; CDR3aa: CASSTGLLYEQYF
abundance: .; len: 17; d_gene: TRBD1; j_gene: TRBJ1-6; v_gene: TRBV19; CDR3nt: TGTGCCAGTAGTCCCGGGACAGGGACAGGCTATAATTCACCCCTCCACTTT; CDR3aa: CASSPGTGTGYNSPLHF
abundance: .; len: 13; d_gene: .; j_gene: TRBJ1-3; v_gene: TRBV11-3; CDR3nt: TGTGCCAGCAGCCCCGGGGTTGGAAACACCATATATTTT; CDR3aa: CASSPGVGNTIYF
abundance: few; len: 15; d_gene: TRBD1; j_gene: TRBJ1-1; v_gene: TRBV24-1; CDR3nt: TGTGCCACCAGTGACCCTGGACAGGGGGGGACTGAAGCTTTCTTT; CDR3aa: CATSDPGQGGTEAFF
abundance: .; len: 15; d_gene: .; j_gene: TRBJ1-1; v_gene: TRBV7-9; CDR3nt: TGTGCCAGCAGCTTAAAAGGGGGAGGGGACACTGAAGCTTTCTTT; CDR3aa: CASSLKGGGDTEAFF
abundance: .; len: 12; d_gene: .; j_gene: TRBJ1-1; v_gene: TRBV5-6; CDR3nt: TGTGCCAGCAGCTCCCCAAACACTGAAGCTTTCTTT; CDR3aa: CASSSPNTEAFF
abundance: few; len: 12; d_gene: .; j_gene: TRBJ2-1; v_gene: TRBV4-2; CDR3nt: TGTGCCAGCAGCCTTGAATCAGCGGGTAGCTTCTTC; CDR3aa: CASSLESAGSFF
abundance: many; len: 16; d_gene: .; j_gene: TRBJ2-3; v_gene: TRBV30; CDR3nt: TGTGCCTGGAGCCCGGGACTGGAACCTTCCACAGATACGCAGTATTTT; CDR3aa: CAWSPGLEPSTDTQYF
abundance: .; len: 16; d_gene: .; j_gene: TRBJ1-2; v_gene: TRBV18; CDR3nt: TGTGCCAGCTCACCACAGGCCGGCGCGGGGGGCTATGGCTACACCTTC; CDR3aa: CASSPQAGAGGYGYTF
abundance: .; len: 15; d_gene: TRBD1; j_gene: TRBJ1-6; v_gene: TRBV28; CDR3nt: TGTGCCAGCACCACGAGACAGGGGGCCGGTTCACCCCTCCACTTT; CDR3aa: CASTTRQGAGSPLHF
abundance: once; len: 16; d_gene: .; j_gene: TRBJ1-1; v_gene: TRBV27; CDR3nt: TGTGCCAGCAGTCGCCTCGACAGAGCTGGGAACACTGAAGCTTTCTTT; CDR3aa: CASSRLDRAGNTEAFF
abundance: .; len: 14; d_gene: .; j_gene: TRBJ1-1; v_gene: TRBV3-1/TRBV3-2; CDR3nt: TGTGCCAGCAGCCAAATGTCGAGGAACACTGAAGCTTTCTTT; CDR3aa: CASSQMSRNTEAFF
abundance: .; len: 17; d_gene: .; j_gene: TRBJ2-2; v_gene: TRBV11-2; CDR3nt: TGTGCCAGCAGCTTAGTTGGGTCTAGCCGACACACCGGGGAGCTGTTTTTT; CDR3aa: CASSLVGSSRHTGELFF
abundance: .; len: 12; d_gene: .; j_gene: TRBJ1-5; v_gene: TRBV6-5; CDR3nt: TGTGCCAGTGGGACTGCGGGCCAGCCCCAGCATTTT; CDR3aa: CASGTAGQPQHF
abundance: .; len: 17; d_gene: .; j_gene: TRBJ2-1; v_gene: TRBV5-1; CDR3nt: TGCGCCAGCAGCTTTGGGCCCGGCCCCCGTTCTTACAATGAGCAGTTCTTC; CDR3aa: CASSFGPGPRSYNEQFF
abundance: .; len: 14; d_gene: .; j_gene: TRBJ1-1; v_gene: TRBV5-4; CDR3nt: TGTGCCAGCAGCTCCCCAGGTACCAACACTGAAGCTTTCTTT; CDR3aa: CASSSPGTNTEAFF
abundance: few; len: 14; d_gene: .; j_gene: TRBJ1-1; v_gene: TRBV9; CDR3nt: TGTGCCAGCAGCGTAGGAGGGCGGAACACTGAAGCTTTCTTT; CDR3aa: CASSVGGRNTEAFF
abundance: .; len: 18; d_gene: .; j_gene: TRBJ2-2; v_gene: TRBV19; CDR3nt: TGTGCCAGTAGTATCCTAGCCCCAGGAGGCCGAGGGACCGGGGAGCTGTTTTTT; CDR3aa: CASSILAPGGRGTGELFF
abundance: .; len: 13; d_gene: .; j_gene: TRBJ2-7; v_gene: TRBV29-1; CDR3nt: TGCAGCGTCCCCTCGGACAGCTCCTACGAGCAGTACTTC; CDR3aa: CSVPSDSSYEQYF
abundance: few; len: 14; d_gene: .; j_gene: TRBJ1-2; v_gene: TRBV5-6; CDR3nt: TGTGCCAGCAGCTTACAGGGTTTTTGGTATGGCTACACCTTC; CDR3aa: CASSLQGFWYGYTF
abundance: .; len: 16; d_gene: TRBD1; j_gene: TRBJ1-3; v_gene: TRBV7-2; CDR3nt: TGTGCCAGCAGCTGGACAGGGCCCAGCTCTGGAAACACCATATATTTT; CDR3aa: CASSWTGPSSGNTIYF
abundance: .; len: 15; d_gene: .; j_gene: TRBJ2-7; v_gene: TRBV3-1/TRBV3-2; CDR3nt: TGTGCCAGCAGCCAAGAGGGGGCGGGAGCCTACGAGCAGTACTTC; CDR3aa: CASSQEGAGAYEQYF
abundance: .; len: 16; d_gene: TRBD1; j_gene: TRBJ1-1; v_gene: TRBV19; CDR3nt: TGTGCCAGTAGTTCCAGGACAGGGGAAGTTGGCACTGAAGCTTTCTTT; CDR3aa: CASSSRTGEVGTEAFF
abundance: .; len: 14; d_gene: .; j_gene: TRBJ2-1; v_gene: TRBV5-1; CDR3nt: TGCGCCAGCAGCTTACTAGCTTTTGACAATGAGCAGTTCTTC; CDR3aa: CASSLLAFDNEQFF
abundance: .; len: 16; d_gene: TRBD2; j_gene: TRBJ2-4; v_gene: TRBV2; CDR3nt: TGTGCCACCATAGGACTAGCGGATCTAGCCAAAAACATTCAGTACTTC; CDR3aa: CATIGLADLAKNIQYF
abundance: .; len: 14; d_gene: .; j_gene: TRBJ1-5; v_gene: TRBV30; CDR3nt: TGTGCCTGGAGTCAGGACATTAGCAATCAGCCCCAGCATTTT; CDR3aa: CAWSQDISNQPQHF
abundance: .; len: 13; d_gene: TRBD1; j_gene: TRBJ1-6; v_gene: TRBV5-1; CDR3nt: TGCGCCAGCAGCACCGGGACAGGCTCACCCCTCCACTTT; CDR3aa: CASSTGTGSPLHF
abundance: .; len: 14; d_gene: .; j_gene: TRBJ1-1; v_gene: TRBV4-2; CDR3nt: TGTGCCAGCAGCCAAGGAGCGGTCCGTGGGGAAGCTTTCTTT; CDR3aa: CASSQGAVRGEAFF
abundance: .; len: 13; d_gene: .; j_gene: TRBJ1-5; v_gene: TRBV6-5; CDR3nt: TGTGCCAGCACGGGGCGGGGGAATCAGCCCCAGCATTTT; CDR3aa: CASTGRGNQPQHF
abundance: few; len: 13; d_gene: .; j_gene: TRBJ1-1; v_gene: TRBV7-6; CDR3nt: TGTGCCAGCAGCCCACAGATGAACACTGAAGCTTTCTTT; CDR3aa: CASSPQMNTEAFF
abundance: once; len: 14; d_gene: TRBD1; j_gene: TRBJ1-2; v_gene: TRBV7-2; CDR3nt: TGTGCCAGCAGCTTATGGGGACAGATCTATGGCTACACCTTC; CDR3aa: CASSLWGQIYGYTF
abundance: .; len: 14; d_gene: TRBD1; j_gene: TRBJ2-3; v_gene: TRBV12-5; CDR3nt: TGTGCTAGTGTCCCCGGGACAGGCACAGATACGCAGTATTTT; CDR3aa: CASVPGTGTDTQYF
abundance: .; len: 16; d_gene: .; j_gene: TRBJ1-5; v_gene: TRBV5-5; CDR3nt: TGTGCCAGCACCCTGGTGGCCGATTATGGCAATCAGCCCCAGCATTTT; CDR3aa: CASTLVADYGNQPQHF
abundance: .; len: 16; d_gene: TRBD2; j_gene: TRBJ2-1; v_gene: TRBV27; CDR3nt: TGTGCCAGCAGTTCCGCTGGGACTAGAGGGTACAATGAGCAGTTCTTC; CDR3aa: CASSSAGTRGYNEQFF
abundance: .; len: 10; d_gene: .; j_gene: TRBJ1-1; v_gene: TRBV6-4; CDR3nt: TGTGCCAGCATCGGGGTGTTAGCTTTCTTT; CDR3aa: CASIGVLAFF
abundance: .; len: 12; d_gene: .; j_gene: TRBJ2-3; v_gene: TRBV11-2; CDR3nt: TGTGCCAGCAGCCTTGGGGCGGATACGCAGTATTTT; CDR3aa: CASSLGADTQYF
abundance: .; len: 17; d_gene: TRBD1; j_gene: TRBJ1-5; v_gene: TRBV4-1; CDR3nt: TGCGCCAGCAGCCAAGGGACAGGGGGCGCGAGCAATCAGCCCCAGCATTTT; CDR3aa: CASSQGTGGASNQPQHF